A single sample gave rise to the 20 T cell receptor beta chains below, sequenced in a study of cytomegalovirus exposure and HLA in healthy donors. The primer mix had 60 Vbeta and 13 Jbeta primers. Repertoires were generated with immunoSEQ multiplex PCR, while TCRdb's copy carries only in-frame clones and drops some. Of about 110,000 clones listed, 70% to 90% are singletons. The specimen sequenced was PBMCs. These receptors were obtained from a man between 35 and 55 years old in good health and CMV-seronegative.

V is TRBV4-1 and J is TRBJ1-1, with 7 bases lining up with TRBD1. V lost 2 bases and J lost 5; bases outside the gene matches: 8. Per the germline V gene, CDR1 is MGHRA and CDR2 is YSYEKL. The CDR3 is made up of 15 amino acids. CDR3 sequence reads: CASSQTMTGRTEAFF. The CDR3 bases are TGCGCCAGCAGCCAAACAATGACAGGGCGGACTGAAGCTTTCTTT.

In this sample, this clone turned up a few times. This chain connects TRBV28 to TRBJ1-6, with D uncertain. The CDR3 is made up of 15 amino acids. Between the trimmed V and J ends, which lost 5 bases and 7 bases, there was a span of 15 bases. The germline V gene has CDR1 MDHEN and CDR2 SYDVKM. CDR3 nucleotide sequence: TGTGCCAGCAGTCCAATAGGAGGTTGGAATTCACCCCTCCACTTT. It encodes CASSPIGGWNSPLHF.

This sequence joins TRBV29-1 and TRBJ2-5; 7 nucleotides line up with TRBD1. J lost 3 bases, V lost 4 bases, and 8 bases had no gene match. CDR1 and CDR2 from the germline V gene are SQVTM and ANQGSEA. The CDR3 runs to 14 residues. CDR3 amino acids: CSVGYRQGEETQYF. CDR3 nucleotide sequence: TGCAGCGTTGGCTACCGACAGGGAGAAGAGACCCAGTACTTC.

There are a few counts of this clone. The gene calls are TRBV5-1 and TRBJ1-2; D gene unclear. CDR1 and CDR2 (germline): SGHRS, YFSETQ. The CDR3 totals 14 residues. V lost 4 bases and J lost 8, with 18 bases in between. The CDR3 sequence: CASSLEGDPTGYTF. DNA of the CDR3: TGCGCCAGCAGCCTGGAGGGAGACCCGACCGGCTACACCTTC.

The V call is TRBV29-1, the J call TRBJ2-7; 7 bases are shared with TRBD1. CDR3 length equals 12 residues. Losses at the gene ends were 7 bases for V and 2 bases for J; bases not matched to a gene: 5. Germline V gene data show CDR1 as SQVTM and CDR2 as ANQGSEA. CDR3 coding DNA: TGCAGCGGCAAGACAGGGCCCTACGAGCAGTACTTC. Its translation is CSGKTGPYEQYF.

The chain recombines TRBV9 with TRBJ2-1; TRBD2 agrees at 13 bases. The V segment lost 0 bases and the J segment 10 bases; nucleotides outside the gene matches: 4. The CDR3 is made up of 15 amino acids. The germline V gene has CDR1 SGDLS and CDR2 YYNGEE. The CDR3 is CASSVGTSGGGEQFF. For the CDR3, the DNA is TGTGCCAGCAGCGTAGGGACTAGCGGGGGCGGGGAGCAGTTCTTC.

Points on this clone: This CDR3 is also generated by other DNA sequences in the sample. In DNA form, the CDR3 reads TGTGCCAGCAGCTTGGCAGGGGGCAGCACAGATACGCAGTATTTT. The encoded protein is CASSLAGGSTDTQYF. The chain uses TRBV5-6 and TRBJ2-3; 8 bases fit TRBD1. Per germline, CDR1 SGHDT and CDR2 YYEEEE. CDR3 length: 15 residues. Trimming removed 0 bases from V and 0 bases from J; junction bases left unmatched: 0.

The CDR3 DNA sequence: TGTGCCACCTCATTAGCGGGGGTGAATCTCAATGAGCAGTTCTTC. It is translated as CATSLAGVNLNEQFF. V and J are TRBV28 and TRBJ2-1, with 9 positions matching TRBD2. Germline V gives CDR1 MDHEN, CDR2 SYDVKM. The CDR3 contains 15 residues. With 10 bases clipped from V and 6 bases from J, the junction kept 13 bases outside the gene matches.

CDR3 loop: CASIRALGRNEQFF. The CDR3 nucleotides are TGTGCCAGCATTCGGGCACTAGGGAGGAATGAGCAGTTCTTC. This chain uses TRBV6-5 with TRBJ2-1, with TRBD2 as a possible D gene (6 bases). Germline values: CDR1 MNHEY, CDR2 SVGAGI. The germline V and J ends were trimmed by 7 bases and 7 bases, with 17 bases remaining between them. The CDR3 covers 14 residues.

V is TRBV10-3 and J is TRBJ1-1; 11 bases are a match to TRBD1. This CDR3 has 15 amino acids. Germline V lookup: CDR1 ENHRY, CDR2 SYGVKD. After removal of 3 bases from V and 5 bases from J, the junction contained 5 bases not matched to a gene. In DNA form, the CDR3 reads TGTGCCATCAGTGAACAGGGACAGGGGGGGACTGAAGCTTTCTTT. Protein sequence: CAISEQGQGGTEAFF.

V and J are TRBV30 and TRBJ2-3; TRBD2 is a possible D gene (5 bases). The V end lost 8 bases, the J end lost 2 bases, and 14 bases lay between the germline ends. The CDR3 sequence is 13 residues long. Germline V gene data show CDR1 as GTSNPN and CDR2 as SVGIG (reference sequence). The CDR3 region has the DNA TGTGCCGGAAGGCGGGCTACCACAGATACGCAGTATTTT. Its protein product is CAGRRATTDTQYF.

V is TRBV19 and J is TRBJ1-1, with 8 bases that match TRBD1. This CDR3 spans 14 amino acids. Per the germline V gene, CDR1 is LNHDA and CDR2 is SQIVND (reference sequence). V was pared by 8 bases and J by 0 bases, with 5 bases of the junction left unmatched. CDR3 in DNA: TGTGCCAGTTACGGACAGGGAATGAACACTGAAGCTTTCTTT. Translation: CASYGQGMNTEAFF.

This clone was seen a few times. V is TRBV14 and J is TRBJ2-1; 9 bases match TRBD2. The CDR3 consists of 16 residues. The junction had 8 bases not matched to a gene; V was cut back by 4 bases and J by 4 bases. CDR1 and CDR2 from the germline V gene are SGHDN and FVKESK. The CDR3 spells CASSPLSGGIYNEQFF. For the CDR3, the DNA is TGTGCCAGCAGCCCGTTGAGCGGGGGGATATACAATGAGCAGTTCTTC.

The chain links TRBV6-5 to TRBJ1-6; TRBD1 matches at 11 bases. The length of the CDR3 is 15 residues. Germline CDR1 and CDR2: MNHEY and SVGAGI. V dropped 5 bases and J dropped 9; count of bases not matched to a gene: 6. The CDR3 loop reads CASSPTGTGGSPLHF. CDR3 DNA: TGTGCCAGCAGTCCTACCGGGACAGGGGGTTCACCCCTCCACTTT.

The chain recombines TRBV19 with TRBJ1-1; tentative D call: TRBD1 (6 bases). Germline CDR1 reads LNHDA; CDR2 reads SQIVND (reference sequence). With 7 bases removed from V and 1 base from J, the gap between germline ends came to 16 bases. The CDR3 has 15 amino acids. DNA of the CDR3: TGTGCCAGTAAACTCTCCGGGACACCGAACACTGAAGCTTTCTTT. Translating it yields CASKLSGTPNTEAFF.

V usage is TRBV2 and J usage is TRBJ1-3; D is unresolved. V was pared by 6 bases and J by 0 bases, with 6 bases between. The CDR3 loop spans 13 amino acids. The germline gives CDR1 SNHLY, CDR2 FYNNEI. The CDR3 nucleotides are TGTGCCAGCAGCCAGAACTCTGGAAACACCATATATTTT. Translated, it gives CASSQNSGNTIYF.

The chain uses TRBV7-8 and TRBJ1-6, with 7 bases identical to TRBD1. V was pared by 4 bases and J by 10 bases, with 4 bases of the junction left unmatched. CDR1 and CDR2 (germline): SGHVS, FQNEAQ. The CDR3 covers 13 residues. For the CDR3, the DNA is TGTGCCAGCAGCTCGTCGGGACAGTCACCCCTCCACTTT. This codes for CASSSSGQSPLHF.

The chain links TRBV10-2 to TRBJ1-2; maybe TRBD1 (6 bases). Germline CDR1 is WSHSY and CDR2 is SAAADI. This CDR3 is built from 13 residues. Between the trimmed V and J ends, which lost 2 bases and 8 bases, there was a span of 12 bases. CDR3: CASSEEGERGYTF. CDR3 nucleotides: TGCGCCAGCAGTGAGGAGGGGGAGAGGGGCTACACCTTC.

About this clone: At one end the junction does not follow the germline gene, possibly because of a read error. The genes are TRBV7-6 and TRBJ1-1, with D unresolved. The CDR3 sequence is 13 residues long. Germline V gene lookup returns CDR1 SGHVS and CDR2 FNYEAQ. The CDR3 is CASSAGPYTEASF. CDR3 nucleotides: TGTGCCAGCAGCGCTGGGCCCTACACTGAAGCTTCCTTT.

This clone was recorded once. The rearrangement joins TRBV6-6 to TRBJ2-7; D unresolved. Trimming removed 3 bases from V and 7 bases from J, with 10 bases in between. Germline V CDR1 and CDR2: MNHNY, SVGAGI (reference sequence). The CDR3 covers 12 residues. The CDR3 DNA sequence: TGTGCCAGCAGTTATTCCCCTAGTGAGCAGTACTTC. Translated: CASSYSPSEQYF.